A selection of T cell receptor beta chains follows, all from one sample in a study of blood T cells in healthy people across ages. TCRdb itself ran the 5' RACE reads through MiXCR, one entry per CDR3 protein. This sample has roughly 800,000 distinct CDR3 sequences; roughly 60% occur once, and the top ten carry around 22%. The sequencing input was blood. These receptors were collected from a man in his thirties or forties in good health. Both conserved end residues are part of each CDR3.

TRBJ1-2	TRBV20-1	13	CSANPGQAYGYTF
.	TRBV7-2	14	CASSARRGEETQYF
TRBJ1-1	TRBV25-1	14	CASSDRTVNTEAFF
TRBJ1-2	TRBV7-9	14	CASSSPQNSNGYTF
TRBJ1-5	TRBV24-1	15	CATSAQGEIGQPQHF
TRBJ2-3	TRBV29-1	17	CSVGGRSGASRTDTQYF
TRBJ2-7	TRBV28	13	CASRTPGAYEQYF
.	TRBV29-1	13	CSVEGGELDEQYF
TRBJ2-6	TRBV5-1	16	CASKLLGGTGANVLTF
.	TRBV10-3	12	CAISTGDETQYF
TRBJ1-5	TRBV9	14	CASSRGTAHQPQHF
TRBJ1-6	TRBV27	15	CASSWGQLLKSPLHF
TRBJ2-7	TRBV29-1	11	CSVEQGAGQYF
TRBJ2-5	TRBV5-1	12	CASSWSEETQYF
TRBJ2-5	TRBV5-1	18	CASSSGLAGAPYQETQYF
TRBJ2-7	TRBV29-1	12	CSFFGTQYEQYF
.	TRBV18	14	CASSPRDGNYEQYF